The 10 T cell receptor beta chains reported below all come from one sample, sequenced in a study of blood T cell repertoires in COVID-19. Sequencing used immunoSEQ multiplex PCR; TCRdb keeps in-frame clones, though not all of them. The data hold around 130,000 clones, with 84% observed a single time. Sequenced input: peripheral blood. The receptors stem from a woman aged 60-75 years with acute or convalescent COVID-19.

This chain uses TRBV18 with TRBJ1-6; weak D call: TRBD1 (6 bases). The germline V and J ends were trimmed by 0 bases and 5 bases, with 20 bases remaining between them. CDR3 size: 19 residues. CDR1 and CDR2 from the germline V gene are KGHSH and LQKENI. CDR3 region: CASSPPKLGPQGNNSPLHF. The DNA for the CDR3 is TGTGCCAGCTCACCACCGAAACTAGGCCCCCAGGGGAATAATTCACCCCTCCACTTT.

The chain joins TRBV11-2 to TRBJ2-2, with 9 bases lining up with TRBD1. V shed 5 bases and J 2 bases; nucleotides not matched to a gene: 6. The germline V gene has CDR1 SGHAT and CDR2 FQNNGV. The CDR3 consists of 16 residues. Here the CDR3 DNA reads TGTGCCAGCAGCCGCCGGGACAGGGTTAACACCGGGGAGCTGTTTTTT. This encodes CASSRRDRVNTGELFF. Filled out from reference TRBV11-2 and TRBJ2-2, the complete variable domain reads EAGVAQSPRYKIIEKRQSVAFWCNPISGHATLYWYQQILGQGPKLLIQFQNNGVVDDSQLPKDRFSAERLKGVDSTLKIQPAKLEDSAVYLCASSRRDRVNTGELFFGEGSRLTVL.

The V and J genes are TRBV5-8 and TRBJ1-5, with D unclear. Trimming stripped 0 bases from V and 2 bases from J, with 15 bases between. The CDR3 loop spans 17 amino acids. Per the germline V gene, CDR1 is SGHTS and CDR2 is YDEGEE. CDR3 protein: CASSLEAAGYGNQPQHF. The CDR3 region has the DNA TGTGCCAGCAGCTTGGAAGCCGCGGGATATGGCAATCAGCCCCAGCATTTT.

The rearrangement joins TRBV19 to TRBJ1-2, with 9 positions matching TRBD1. The germline gives CDR1 LNHDA, CDR2 SQIVND (reference sequence). The CDR3 spans 16 residues. V lost 3 bases, J lost 5 bases, and 10 bases stayed unmatched. DNA of the CDR3: TGTGCCAGTAGTATGTTATCCGGGACAGGGATATATGGCTACACCTTC. This translates into CASSMLSGTGIYGYTF. The whole variable domain, remainder taken from reference TRBV19 and TRBJ1-2, is DGGITQSPKYLFRKEGQNVTLSCEQNLNHDAMYWYRQDPGQGLRLIYYSQIVNDFQKGDIAEGYSVSREKKESFPLTVTSAQKNPTAFYLCASSMLSGTGIYGYTFGSGTRLTVV.

The rearrangement links TRBV12-5 to TRBJ2-3; TRBD1 matches at 8 bases. The CDR3 length is 15 residues. The V segment lost 4 bases and the J segment 3 bases; nucleotides outside the gene matches: 6. Germline assignment: CDR1 LGHNT and CDR2 FRNRAP. The CDR3 loop is CASGSRQGLTDTQYF. In nucleotides, the CDR3 is TGTGCTAGTGGTTCCCGACAGGGGTTGACAGATACGCAGTATTTT.

This clone was seen many times. The V gene is TRBV3-1 (or the pseudogene TRBV3-2), the J gene TRBJ1-2, with D perhaps TRBD1 (6 bases). CDR1 and CDR2 (germline): LGHDT, YNNKEL (reference sequence). Trimming took 2 bases from V and 5 from J, leaving 15 bases between them. The CDR3 is 15 amino acids. CDR3 region: CASSQLSRGEYGYTF. The CDR3 region has the DNA TGTGCCAGCAGCCAACTATCCAGGGGTGAATATGGCTACACCTTC.

The rearrangement uses TRBV24-1 and TRBJ2-1; TRBD1 might be the D (6 bases). Germline-derived CDR1 and CDR2 are KGHDR and SFDVKD. The CDR3 runs to 15 residues. V was trimmed by 1 base and J by 5 bases, leaving 11 bases between them. CDR3 sequence: CATSDFLTGDNEQFF. CDR3 nucleotides: TGTGCCACCAGTGATTTCTTGACAGGAGACAATGAGCAGTTCTTC.

This clone was detected only a few times. This sequence joins TRBV12-3 or TRBV12-4 and TRBJ1-1, with a weak D call TRBD1 (5 bases). This CDR3 region has 12 residues. Trimming left V 6 bases short and J 9 bases short, with 14 bases between. The CDR3 region has the DNA TGTGCCAGCAGCCTGGGGCCAGGGAAAGCTTTCTTT. Translating gives CASSLGPGKAFF.

This clone has just a few counts. The junction does not match germline at one end; this may be a read error. The chain couples TRBV6-5 to TRBJ1-2, with a possible D match to TRBD1 (6 bases). The CDR3 is made up of 14 amino acids. The germline gives CDR1 MNHEY, CDR2 SVGAGI. The DNA for the CDR3 is TGTGCCAGCAGTAATACAGGGTCCCTCTTCTTCTTCTTCTTC. It is translated as CASSNTGSLFFFFF.

The J gene is TRBJ1-1, the V gene TRBV9; D gene ambiguous. Trimming cost V 4 bases and J 11 bases, with 12 bases left between them. The CDR3 contains 11 residues. Germline assignment: CDR1 SGDLS and CDR2 YYNGEE. The CDR3 spells CASSSGGWAFF. The CDR3 DNA sequence: TGTGCCAGCAGCTCGGGTGGGTGGGCTTTCTTT.